These T cell receptor beta chains were read from a single sample in a study of PD-L1 blockade in urothelial cancer. Data came from immunoSEQ multiplex PCR; TCRdb stores just in-frame clones and leaves some out. The sample has fewer than 35,000 clones, 75% to 90% seen once; the top ten hold 2% to 2.5%. The sample here was PBMCs, taken around atezolizumab (anti-PD-L1) treatment. The source of these receptors is a man between 45 and 60 years old with urothelial cancer. Both conserved end residues are part of each CDR3.

J	V	CDR3
TRBJ2-2	TRBV5-4	CASSPLRGQGDTGELFF
TRBJ1-1	TRBV2	CASSSRMNTEAFF
TRBJ1-6	TRBV28	CARWSGRSYNSPLHF
TRBJ1-4	TRBV5-1	CASSLTVTLNEKLFF
TRBJ1-1	TRBV27	CASSALEMNTEAFF
TRBJ2-3	TRBV7-2	CASSLARDTQYF
TRBJ2-1	TRBV5-6	CASSLWLEQFF
TRBJ2-1	TRBV4-1	CASSQEWQGAYNEQFF
TRBJ2-2	TRBV5-4	CASSTALGAGGGTGELFF
TRBJ1-1	TRBV7-2	CASSAQDRGLAFF
TRBJ2-1	TRBV19	CASSISGTGVYEQFF
TRBJ2-3	TRBV5-1	CASSLVASGTDTQYF
TRBJ2-1	TRBV5-5	CASTSSQDNYNEQFF
TRBJ1-4	TRBV4-1	CASSGGQGGFEKLFF
TRBJ1-1	TRBV6-1	CASLGQPTSTEAFF
TRBJ1-3	TRBV29-1	CSAEGQGSSGNTIYF
TRBJ1-5	TRBV9	CASSAGTGISQPQHF
TRBJ2-1	TRBV18	CASSPSGGAEQFF
TRBJ1-1	TRBV15	CATSQGSWATEAFF
TRBJ2-3	TRBV19	CASRQGRASTDTQYF
TRBJ1-4	TRBV6-6	CASNLGGTNEKLFF
TRBJ2-3	TRBV6-5	CASSHLAGGTDTQYF
TRBJ1-3	TRBV2	CASRSGAGNTIYF
TRBJ2-7	TRBV7-2	CASSFRQGSYEQYF
TRBJ1-2	TRBV2	CASRQDPNYGYTF
TRBJ1-2	TRBV5-1	CASSDPGGTYGYTF
TRBJ2-1	TRBV5-4	CASSKLAGAIEQFF
TRBJ1-2	TRBV18	CASSPPGTGRGYTF
TRBJ2-1	TRBV11-2	CASSREASGSSYNEQFF
TRBJ1-6	TRBV6-1	CASSEVLRDAPLHF
TRBJ2-3	TRBV29-1	CSVEYRDTQYF
TRBJ2-7	TRBV5-5	CASSSSGLSSYEQYF
TRBJ2-3	TRBV9	CASSVAQGRDTQYF
TRBJ1-2	TRBV15	CATSPTGLHYGYTF
TRBJ2-7	TRBV25-1	CASSDSRQGFEQYF
TRBJ1-1	TRBV7-8	CASSLALAGHAFF